The clone carrying this T cell receptor (beta chain) counts as medium-sized (0.01 to 0.1%). What it binds is unknown. The data derive from a study of spatial heterogeneity in lung cancer. The wider study: Within raw reads, each unique TCR and UMI combination appeared on average more than ten times.

Trimming cost V 4 bases and J 8 bases; bases outside gene matches: 13. The CDR3 is made up of 16 amino acids. CDR1 is SGHRS and CDR2 is YFSETQ in the germline V gene. Unique molecular identifiers, one per molecule, were present on every TCR cDNA molecule. TCRdb analysed the 5' RACE reads with MiXCR anew, one entry per CDR3 protein. The table shows fewer than 5,000 distinct CDR3 sequences, with over 7.5% occurring only once. Time point reported: sample taken at primary tumor resection. Whole RNA from tumor, nontumor lung or frozen PBMC was sequenced unsorted. Study-level results: Tumoral mutation counts were tracked by counts of expanded intratumoral alpha and beta TCRs. Coverage of tumor T cells was estimated at around 7% for alpha chains and 11% to 15% for beta chains.

The chain joins TRBV5-1 to TRBJ1-2; 11 bases align to TRBD1. The specimen was lung tumor tissue, collected at surgery. The sequence was collected from a male donor with early-stage non-small cell lung cancer. Here the CDR3 DNA reads TGCGCCAGCAGCGACAAACCCGGACAGGGGGCAAGGGGCTACACCTTC. This gives the protein CASSDKPGQGARGYTF.